This TCR beta chain was found in a study of T cells in localized non-small cell lung cancer. The CDR3 covers 16 residues. The J segment lost 0 bases and the V segment lost 5 bases, leaving 9 bases of the junction unmatched. Per germline, CDR1 LNHDA and CDR2 SQIVND (reference sequence). The data were produced by immunoSEQ multiplex PCR, yet TCRdb's version contains in-frame clones alone and is incomplete. The sample shows roughly 90,000 clones, roughly 93% of them seen only once. As regards this clone: Its target is not known.

Study results and caveats: Higher adjacent-lung clonality was associated with shorter survival. Measurement of T cell clonality placed uninvolved adjacent lung highest, above the level in tumor. Out of the top 100 tumor clones, a median around 56 were seen in adjacent lung.

The rearrangement joins TRBV19 to TRBJ2-7; TRBD2 matches at 8 bases. The input for sequencing was PBMCs, taken before any cancer treatment. The sequence came from a woman between 40 and 69 years old with stage II squamous cell lung carcinoma. The CDR3 DNA reads as TGTGCCAGTAGTGTAGGGATAGCGGGAATCTCCTACGAGCAGTACTTC. It encodes CASSVGIAGISYEQYF.